This entry lists 8 T cell receptor beta chains sequenced from one sample in a study of T cells in localized non-small cell lung cancer. This table comes from immunoSEQ multiplex PCR, and its TCRdb copy is limited to in-frame clones, with some not included. The sample includes 25,000 to 30,000 clones, about 87% of them seen just once. Sample: peripheral blood, taken before any cancer treatment. Source of these receptors: a male donor at least 60 years old with stage I lung adenocarcinoma.

This chain links TRBV28 with TRBJ2-3; 8 bases are a match to TRBD1. Germline-derived CDR1 and CDR2 are MDHEN and SYDVKM. J was trimmed by 2 bases and V by 10 bases; bases with no gene match: 11. This CDR3 contains 15 residues. CDR3 DNA: TGTGCCATTTCCCAGGGGGCGGGGTTCACAGATACGCAGTATTTT. Protein: CAISQGAGFTDTQYF.

The V call is TRBV5-1, the J call TRBJ1-3; D gene unclear. Trimming shortened V by 5 bases and J by 4 bases, and 10 bases separated the two germline ends. Germline lookup yields CDR1 SGHRS and CDR2 YFSETQ. The CDR3 has 13 amino acids. CDR3 in DNA: TGCGCCAGCAGACGGTTAGGAGGAAACACCATATATTTT. Translation: CASRRLGGNTIYF.

There are a few counts of this clone. The chain is built from TRBV10-1 and TRBJ1-1, with 7 positions matching TRBD1. CDR1 is WNHNN and CDR2 is SYGVQD in the germline V gene (reference sequence). The CDR3 loop spans 15 amino acids. V dropped 4 bases and J dropped 5; count of bases not matched to a gene: 10. CDR3 protein: CASSARQGGQTEAFF. The CDR3, as DNA: TGCGCCAGCAGTGCAAGACAGGGCGGGCAGACTGAAGCTTTCTTT.

The rearrangement links TRBV5-1 to TRBJ2-1, with 7 nucleotides matching TRBD2. CDR1 is SGHRS and CDR2 is YFSETQ in the germline V gene. The junction had 6 bases not matched to a gene; V was cut back by 5 bases and J by 7 bases. This CDR3 contains 13 residues. Written as DNA, the CDR3 is TGCGCCAGCAGAAACGTCGGGGGGAATGAGCAGTTCTTC. Translated, it gives CASRNVGGNEQFF.

The chain combines TRBV5-5 with TRBJ2-5; TRBD2 matches at 7 bases. Germline CDR1 is SGHKS and CDR2 is YYEKEE (reference sequence). V gave up 4 bases and J gave up 3 bases; unmatched junction bases: 3. CDR3 length equals 13 residues. The CDR3 nucleotides are TGTGCCAGCAGCCCAAGCGGGAAAGAGACCCAGTACTTC. It encodes CASSPSGKETQYF.

The genes are TRBV6-1 and TRBJ2-6, with a possible D match to TRBD2 (5 bases). Germline CDR1 reads MNHNS; CDR2 reads SASEGT. Trimming removed 6 bases at V and 0 bases at J, with 9 bases between. The CDR3 sequence is 15 residues long. The CDR3 DNA follows: TGTGCCAGCAGCCTCGGGGACTCTGGGGCCAACGTCCTGACTTTC. Its protein is CASSLGDSGANVLTF.

This sequence joins TRBV27 and TRBJ2-6; 12 positions agree with TRBD1. From germline, CDR1 is MNHEY and CDR2 SMNVEV (reference sequence). The V and J ends lost 4 bases and 2 bases, in that order; junction bases with no gene match: 3. The CDR3 has 17 amino acids. CDR3 sequence reads: CASSSGQGAPGANVLTF. As DNA, the CDR3 is TGTGCCAGCAGTTCGGGACAGGGGGCTCCTGGGGCCAACGTCCTGACTTTC. Full variable domain (remainder filled in from reference TRBV27 and TRBJ2-6): EAQVTQNPRYLITVTGKKLTVTCSQNMNHEYMSWYRQDPGLGLRQIYYSMNVEVTDKGDVPEGYKVSRKEKRNFPLILESPSPNQTSLYFCASSSGQGAPGANVLTFGAGSRLTVL.

This chain joins TRBV4-2 and TRBJ2-2; D call uncertain. The ends were cut back, 4 bases at V and 7 bases at J, with 4 bases in the middle. The germline V gene has CDR1 LGHNA and CDR2 YNFKEQ. The CDR3 contains 11 residues. This CDR3 is CASSPDGELFF. The CDR3 bases are TGTGCCAGCAGCCCCGACGGGGAGCTGTTTTTT.